This entry is about one T cell receptor (beta chain). The antigen remains unidentified. The primer mix had 60 Vbeta and 13 Jbeta primers. Profiling relied on immunoSEQ multiplex PCR, and the TCRdb table lists in-frame clones only, not all of them. The repertoire has more than 150,000 clones, 84% of them found once; the top ten carry around 2.5%. These data come from a study of cytomegalovirus exposure and HLA in healthy donors. Study-wide findings and caveats: A later analysis by the authors found several of the most significant clusters apparently linked to common viral pathogens. Per published reports, the classifier diagnosed cytomegalovirus status with high specificity and sensitivity.

The TCR sequence derives from a woman between 45 and 65 years old in good health and CMV-seropositive. The sample taken for sequencing was PBMCs.

The CDR3 protein is CASRARLAGWETQYF. The CDR3 DNA reads TGTGCCAGCAGGGCCCGACTAGCGGGGTGGGAGACCCAGTACTTC. This chain links TRBV6-1 with TRBJ2-5; 11 bases line up with TRBD2. The ends lost 6 bases at V and 5 bases at J; junction bases unmatched: 8. CDR3 length: 15 residues. CDR1 MNHNS and CDR2 SASEGT come from the germline V gene.